A single sample gave rise to the 26 T cell receptor beta chains below, sequenced in a study of OX40 agonist ivuxolimab in advanced cancers. TCRdb keeps only in-frame clones here, not all; method: immunoSEQ multiplex PCR. The data show about 120,000 clones, 93% seen once. The sequencing used CD4+ or CD8+ T cells sorted from blood, collected in a trial of the OX40 agonist ivuxolimab. These receptors all stem from an adult with an advanced solid tumor such as melanoma, head and neck, liver or kidney cancer.

The rearrangement links TRBV29-1 to TRBJ2-1, with 7 bases identical to TRBD2. This CDR3 is 14 amino acids long. V lost 4 bases to trimming and J lost 6 bases; unmatched junction nucleotides: 9. Germline CDR1 and CDR2: SQVTM and ANQGSEA. The CDR3 spells CSVVWDYSLNEQFF. The CDR3 DNA reads as TGCAGCGTTGTATGGGACTATAGTCTCAATGAGCAGTTCTTC.

J is TRBJ2-2 and V is TRBV19; 9 bases match TRBD1. V lost 5 bases and J lost 4; bases outside the gene matches: 8. CDR3 length equals 16 residues. CDR1 is LNHDA and CDR2 is SQIVND in the germline V gene (reference sequence). This chain's CDR3 is CASSPRDRVTTGELFF. The DNA for the CDR3 is TGTGCCAGTAGTCCCCGGGACAGGGTTACCACCGGGGAGCTGTTTTTT.

The chain has TRBV4-1 and TRBJ2-7; D perhaps matches TRBD1 (5 bases). V lost 3 bases to trimming and J lost 0 bases, with 15 bases between them. The CDR3 runs to 16 residues. Germline CDR1 and CDR2: MGHRA and YSYEKL. In DNA form, the CDR3 reads TGCGCCAGCAGCCAGGACACAAATATAGCCTCCTACGAGCAGTACTTC. Its translation is CASSQDTNIASYEQYF.

V is TRBV11-2 and J is TRBJ1-6, with 7 bases aligning to TRBD1. Germline loops: CDR1 SGHAT, CDR2 FQNNGV. CDR3 length: 14 amino acids. V gave up 5 bases and J gave up 14 bases; unmatched junction bases: 12. The CDR3: CASSGRGGPATLHF. Here the CDR3 DNA reads TGTGCCAGCAGCGGAAGAGGGGGCCCGGCGACCCTCCACTTT.

This clone was counted once. The J gene is TRBJ2-1, the V gene TRBV7-3; 7 bases fit TRBD1. The CDR3 is 14 residues long. Per germline, CDR1 SGHTA and CDR2 FQGTGA. V shed 5 bases, J shed 6 bases, and the junction held 7 bases outside the gene matches. CDR3 residues: CASSNRQGANEQFF. As DNA, the CDR3 is TGTGCCAGCAGCAACAGACAGGGAGCCAATGAGCAGTTCTTC.

This sequence joins TRBV28 and TRBJ2-5; D gene unclear. The CDR3 loop spans 10 amino acids. Looked up from germline, CDR1 is MDHEN and CDR2 is SYDVKM. Trimming left V 5 bases short and J 2 bases short, with 0 bases between. The CDR3 DNA reads TGTGCCAGCAGTCAAGAGACCCAGTACTTC. Its protein product is CASSQETQYF.

The chain is built from TRBV9 and TRBJ2-1; 8 nucleotides align to TRBD2. V trimming: 3 bases; J trimming: 8 bases; junction bases outside the gene matches: 4. The V gene's germline CDR1 is SGDLS and CDR2 YYNGEE. The CDR3 loop spans 13 amino acids. DNA for the CDR3: TGTGCCAGCAGCGCGGGACTAGTGGATGAGCAGTTCTTC. Encoded protein: CASSAGLVDEQFF.

The chain combines TRBV5-4 with TRBJ2-1, with unresolved D. This CDR3 has 14 residues. Germline V gives CDR1 SGHNT, CDR2 YYREEE (reference sequence). V shed 0 bases and J shed 10 bases, with 14 bases lying between them. For the CDR3, the DNA is TGTGCCAGCAGCTTGGCTTCCGGGTCAAGAGAGCAGTTCTTC. It translates to CASSLASGSREQFF.

The chain joins TRBV27 to TRBJ2-7; D is possibly TRBD2 (6 bases). Germline V lookup: CDR1 MNHEY, CDR2 SMNVEV (reference sequence). V lost 2 bases and J lost 8, with 16 bases in between. This CDR3 comprises 14 residues. CDR3 amino acids: CASSLRQGGLKQYF. CDR3 DNA: TGTGCCAGCAGTTTACGGCAGGGAGGTCTCAAGCAGTACTTC.

The chain combines TRBV30 with TRBJ1-1; 10 nucleotides match TRBD1. The CDR3 length is 14 residues. V dropped 3 bases and J dropped 3; count of bases not matched to a gene: 4. Per the germline V gene, CDR1 is GTSNPN and CDR2 is SVGIG (reference sequence). CDR3 nucleotide sequence: TGTGCCTGGAGGGGGGACAGGGGAGACACTGAAGCTTTCTTT. Translation gives CAWRGDRGDTEAFF.

This clone was picked up one time. The V gene is TRBV27, the J gene TRBJ2-2, with 9 bases fitting TRBD2. CDR3 length: 17 residues. V dropped 0 bases and J dropped 3; count of bases not matched to a gene: 5. The germline CDR1 and CDR2 sequences are MNHEY and SMNVEV (reference sequence). In DNA form, the CDR3 reads TGTGCCAGCAGTTTATCGCGCGGGAGGGCCGACACCGGGGAGCTGTTTTTT. This sequence encodes CASSLSRGRADTGELFF.

The chain joins TRBV5-4 to TRBJ2-3; D is undetermined. Germline loops: CDR1 SGHNT, CDR2 YYREEE (reference sequence). V lost 1 base, J lost 1 base, and 13 bases lay in between. The CDR3 has 16 residues. The CDR3 bases are TGTGCCAGCAGCTTGTCCCAGCGCGTGGGCACAGATACGCAGTATTTT. Translating gives CASSLSQRVGTDTQYF.

V gene TRBV5-6 combines with J gene TRBJ2-2, with D possibly being TRBD2 (6 bases). CDR3 length equals 12 residues. The V end was cut by 2 bases, the J end by 7 bases, with 6 bases between. Per germline, CDR1 SGHDT and CDR2 YYEEEE. The CDR3: CASSLAGGELFF. As DNA, the CDR3 is TGTGCCAGCAGCTTAGCGGGCGGGGAGCTGTTTTTT.

V and J are TRBV7-9 and TRBJ2-5; D call uncertain. V was pared by 1 base and J by 11 bases, with 14 bases between. CDR3 length equals 13 residues. From germline, CDR1 is SEHNR and CDR2 FQNEAQ (reference sequence). DNA for the CDR3: TGTGCCAGCAGCTTAGTATCGTTCGACCAACAGTACTTC. It specifies CASSLVSFDQQYF.

V gene TRBV7-9 combines with J gene TRBJ2-7, with TRBD1 matching 8 bases. The V gene end was trimmed by 7 bases and the J gene end by 0 bases; junction bases not matched to a gene: 5. The CDR3 is 14 residues long. CDR1 is SEHNR and CDR2 is FQNEAQ in the germline V gene (reference sequence). The CDR3 protein is CASKRDRSSYEQYF. Written as DNA, the CDR3 is TGTGCCAGCAAACGGGACAGGAGCTCCTACGAGCAGTACTTC.

V gene TRBV5-4 combines with J gene TRBJ1-2; TRBD1 is a possible D gene (6 bases). This CDR3 region has 14 residues. Germline-derived CDR1 and CDR2 are SGHNT and YYREEE (reference sequence). With 4 bases removed from V and 7 bases from J, the gap between germline ends came to 17 bases. The CDR3 bases are TGTGCCAGCAGCAACGTTCGACAGGACTCTGGCTACACCTTC. As protein: CASSNVRQDSGYTF. The entire variable domain, with the rest obtained from reference TRBV5-4 and TRBJ1-2, is as follows: ETGVTQSPTHLIKTRGQQVTLRCSSQSGHNTVSWYQQALGQGPQFIFQYYREEENGRGNFPPRFSGLQFPNYSSELNVNALELDDSALYLCASSNVRQDSGYTFGSGTRLTVV.

The rearrangement uses TRBV21-1 and TRBJ2-3; no DNA check was done on the table's D call, TRBD1. TRBV21-1 is designated a pseudogene. The CDR3 has 14 amino acids. CDR3 in amino acids: CASSRGLSTDTQYF. CDR3 coding DNA: TGTGCCAGCAGCAGGGGCTTAAGCACAGATACGCAGTATTTT.

The DNA for the CDR3 is TGTGCCAGCAGTTATCAGGGAAACACCATATATTTT. It yields the protein CASSYQGNTIYF. The chain joins TRBV6-6 to TRBJ1-3; D not resolved. The CDR3 length is 12 residues. Trimming took off 3 bases at V and 4 bases at J, with 4 bases between the two ends. Germline CDR1 is MNHNY and CDR2 is SVGAGI (reference sequence).

CDR3 protein: CASSSRASGRAANTGELFF. The CDR3 nucleotides are TGTGCCAGCAGCTCTAGGGCTAGCGGGAGGGCCGCGAACACCGGGGAGCTGTTTTTT. The chain joins TRBV5-6 to TRBJ2-2; 12 positions match TRBD2. CDR1 SGHDT and CDR2 YYEEEE come from the germline V gene. The CDR3 is 19 residues long. The trim removed 3 bases at V and 0 bases at J, leaving 9 bases unmatched.

V is TRBV19 and J is TRBJ1-4; 7 bases match TRBD1. The CDR3 sequence is 16 residues long. Germline values: CDR1 LNHDA, CDR2 SQIVND (reference sequence). The V gene end was trimmed by 4 bases and the J gene end by 3 bases; junction bases not matched to a gene: 8. Here the CDR3 DNA reads TGTGCCAGTAGTAGTCCTCCGGGACAGTCTAATGAAAAACTGTTTTTT. As protein: CASSSPPGQSNEKLFF.

J is TRBJ2-1 and V is TRBV15, with D tentatively TRBD2 (5 bases). Per the germline V gene, CDR1 is LNHNV and CDR2 is YYDKDF (reference sequence). Trimming removed 1 base from V and 9 bases from J, with 7 bases in between. The CDR3 totals 12 residues. The CDR3 nucleotides are TGTGCCACCAGCAGAGCGGGAACTGAGCAGTTCTTC. It yields the protein CATSRAGTEQFF.

The CDR3 sequence: CASRGGLQETQYF. CDR3 bases: TGTGCCAGCCGAGGAGGACTGCAAGAGACCCAGTACTTC. The chain has TRBV2 and TRBJ2-5, with D tentatively TRBD2 (5 bases). CDR1 is SNHLY and CDR2 is FYNNEI in the germline V gene. This CDR3 has 13 amino acids. V dropped 8 bases and J dropped 2 bases, with 12 bases sitting between them. Filled out from reference TRBV2 and TRBJ2-5, the complete variable domain reads EPEVTQTPSHQVTQMGQEVILRCVPISNHLYFYWYRQILGQKVEFLVSFYNNEISEKSEIFDDQFSVERPDGSNFTLKIRSTKLEDSAMYFCASRGGLQETQYFGPGTRLLVL.

The V gene is TRBV19, the J gene TRBJ2-2; a possible D gene is TRBD1 (5 bases). Trimming took 3 bases from V and 1 from J, leaving 12 bases between them. The CDR3 consists of 16 residues. Per the germline V gene, CDR1 is LNHDA and CDR2 is SQIVND (reference sequence). This chain's CDR3 is CASSIQGIGNTGELFF. The CDR3 nucleotides are TGTGCCAGTAGTATTCAGGGAATCGGGAACACCGGGGAGCTGTTTTTT.

The chain links TRBV5-1 to TRBJ2-1; D tentatively fits TRBD1 or TRBD2 (5 bases each). CDR1 SGHRS and CDR2 YFSETQ come from the germline V gene. There are 14 residues in the CDR3. V dropped 2 bases and J dropped 5 bases, with 11 bases sitting between them. The CDR3 loop reads CASSFTRGNNEQFF. The CDR3 region has the DNA TGCGCCAGCAGCTTCACACGGGGCAACAATGAGCAGTTCTTC.

This clone was counted a single time. The V and J genes are TRBV9 and TRBJ2-7; TRBD2 matches at 12 bases. CDR3 length: 18 amino acids. After removal of 0 bases from V and 3 bases from J, the junction contained 10 bases not matched to a gene. Germline loops: CDR1 SGDLS, CDR2 YYNGEE. The CDR3 nucleotides are TGTGCCAGCAGCGTAGGACTAGCGGGAGTAACTCCGAACTACGAGCAGTACTTC. Translating it yields CASSVGLAGVTPNYEQYF.

V and J are TRBV2 and TRBJ2-7, with TRBD1 identical over 7 bases. CDR3 length: 15 residues. V dropped 2 bases and J dropped 6; count of bases not matched to a gene: 10. Germline V gene data show CDR1 as SNHLY and CDR2 as FYNNEI. CDR3: CASSERQGSPGEQYF. In nucleotides, the CDR3 is TGTGCCAGCAGTGAACGACAGGGATCGCCCGGCGAGCAGTACTTC.